These 9 T cell receptor beta chains came from one sample sequenced in a study of blood T cell repertoires in COVID-19. TCRdb keeps only in-frame clones here, not all; method: immunoSEQ multiplex PCR. The sample comprises about 62,000 clones, 65% to 85% of which are singletons, and approximately 51% rests with the top ten. Sequencing was performed on PBMCs or T cells enriched from blood (not recorded which). The receptors shown here come from an older woman who had been exposed to COVID-19.

This clone was picked up a small number of times. V gene TRBV7-2 combines with J gene TRBJ1-5; D might be TRBD1 (5 bases). Germline-derived CDR1 and CDR2 are SGHTA and FQGNSA. The CDR3 consists of 15 residues. The V end lost 1 base, the J end lost 3 bases, and 10 bases lay between the germline ends. The CDR3 sequence: CASSLGRASNQPQHF. CDR3 nucleotide sequence: TGTGCCAGCAGCTTAGGCAGGGCCTCCAATCAGCCCCAGCATTTT.

The chain couples TRBV5-1 to TRBJ2-3; D is ambiguous. The V and J ends lost 3 bases and 3 bases respectively, with 5 bases between them. The CDR3 covers 12 residues. CDR1 is SGHRS and CDR2 is YFSETQ in the germline V gene. The CDR3 protein is CASSSVTDTQYF. The CDR3 DNA reads TGCGCCAGCAGCTCCGTAACAGATACGCAGTATTTT.

The chain uses TRBV19 and TRBJ2-3; a weak D match, TRBD1 (5 bases). CDR1 and CDR2 from the germline V gene are LNHDA and SQIVND (reference sequence). V lost 6 bases to trimming and J lost 6 bases, with 22 bases between them. The CDR3 sequence is 16 residues long. The CDR3 is CASRTLIGAMGDTQYF. CDR3 DNA: TGTGCCAGTAGGACCCTAATTGGGGCCATGGGGGATACGCAGTATTTT.

The J gene is TRBJ1-1, the V gene TRBV2; tentative D call: TRBD1 (5 bases). The CDR3 totals 14 residues. The germline V and J ends were trimmed by 7 bases and 2 bases, with 14 bases remaining between them. Germline V CDR1 and CDR2: SNHLY, FYNNEI. The CDR3 is CASNHRRTNTEAFF. In nucleotides, the CDR3 is TGTGCCAGCAACCACAGGAGAACTAACACTGAAGCTTTCTTT. Full variable domain (outside the CDR3, taken from reference TRBV2 and TRBJ1-1): EPEVTQTPSHQVTQMGQEVILRCVPISNHLYFYWYRQILGQKVEFLVSFYNNEISEKSEIFDDQFSVERPDGSNFTLKIRSTKLEDSAMYFCASNHRRTNTEAFFGQGTRLTVV.

This clone appeared once. This rearrangement joins TRBV14 to TRBJ1-2; D unresolved. The germline CDR1 and CDR2 sequences are SGHDN and FVKESK. The V end was cut by 1 base, the J end by 7 bases, with 13 bases between. There are 14 residues in the CDR3. CDR3 nucleotide sequence: TGTGCCAGCAGCCAAGGAACGGGTTTATCTGGCTACACCTTC. It yields the protein CASSQGTGLSGYTF.

This chain joins TRBV7-9 and TRBJ1-1; 9 nucleotides agree with TRBD1. Germline trimming cut 5 bases from V and 5 bases from J; bases unmatched to any gene: 9. Germline V gene sequence: CDR1 SEHNR, CDR2 FQNEAQ (reference sequence). The length of the CDR3 is 15 residues. The chain's CDR3 is CASSTYRGRRTEAFF. The CDR3, as DNA: TGTGCCAGCAGCACATACAGGGGGCGAAGGACTGAAGCTTTCTTT.

The rearrangement links TRBV9 to TRBJ1-2; D perhaps matches TRBD1 (5 bases). The germline V gene encodes CDR1 SGDLS and CDR2 YYNGEE. The CDR3 loop spans 14 amino acids. V lost 0 bases to trimming and J lost 4 bases, with 10 bases between them. CDR3 protein: CASSVDRTTYGYTF. The CDR3 DNA follows: TGTGCCAGCAGCGTAGACAGGACGACCTATGGCTACACCTTC.

The genes are TRBV30 and TRBJ1-1; D unresolved. The CDR3 totals 13 residues. The V end lost 8 bases, the J end lost 4 bases, and 17 bases lay between the germline ends. Per the germline V gene, CDR1 is GTSNPN and CDR2 is SVGIG (reference sequence). The CDR3, as DNA: TGTGCCCCCCCCGTGGTCAGTCCCACTGAAGCTTTCTTT. Translating it yields CAPPVVSPTEAFF.

This clone was observed a single time. The chain couples TRBV28 to TRBJ1-2, with 9 positions matching TRBD1. In germline, CDR1 is MDHEN, CDR2 SYDVKM. The CDR3 has 13 residues. The V segment lost 6 bases and the J segment 3 bases; nucleotides outside the gene matches: 2. The CDR3 region has the DNA TGTGCCAGCAGGGGACAGGGCGACTATGGCTACACCTTC. It translates to CASRGQGDYGYTF.